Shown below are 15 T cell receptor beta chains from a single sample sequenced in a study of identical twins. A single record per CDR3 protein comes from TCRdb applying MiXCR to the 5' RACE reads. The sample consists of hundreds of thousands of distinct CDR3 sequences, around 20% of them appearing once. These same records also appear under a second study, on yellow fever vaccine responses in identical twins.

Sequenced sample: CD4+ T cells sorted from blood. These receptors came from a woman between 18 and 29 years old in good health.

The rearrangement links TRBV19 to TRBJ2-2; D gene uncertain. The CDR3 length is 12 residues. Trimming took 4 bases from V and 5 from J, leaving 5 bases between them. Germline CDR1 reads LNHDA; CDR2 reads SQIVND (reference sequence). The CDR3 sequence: CASSTPTGELFF. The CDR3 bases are TGTGCCAGTAGTACCCCGACCGGGGAGCTGTTTTTT. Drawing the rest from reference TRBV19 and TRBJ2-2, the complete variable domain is DGGITQSPKYLFRKEGQNVTLSCEQNLNHDAMYWYRQDPGQGLRLIYYSQIVNDFQKGDIAEGYSVSREKKESFPLTVTSAQKNPTAFYLCASSTPTGELFFGEGSRLTVL.

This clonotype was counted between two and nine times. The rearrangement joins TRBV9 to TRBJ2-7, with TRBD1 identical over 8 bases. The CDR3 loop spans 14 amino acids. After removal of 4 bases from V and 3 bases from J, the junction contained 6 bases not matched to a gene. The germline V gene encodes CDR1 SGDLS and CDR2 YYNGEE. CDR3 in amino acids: CASSPSDRVYEQYF. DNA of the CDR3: TGTGCCAGCAGCCCCTCGGACAGGGTCTACGAGCAGTACTTC.

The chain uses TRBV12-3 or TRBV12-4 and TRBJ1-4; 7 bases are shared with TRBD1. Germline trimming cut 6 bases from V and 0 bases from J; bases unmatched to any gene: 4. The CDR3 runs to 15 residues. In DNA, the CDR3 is TGTGCCAGCAGGCACAGGGGAGCAACTAATGAAAAACTGTTTTTT. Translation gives CASRHRGATNEKLFF.

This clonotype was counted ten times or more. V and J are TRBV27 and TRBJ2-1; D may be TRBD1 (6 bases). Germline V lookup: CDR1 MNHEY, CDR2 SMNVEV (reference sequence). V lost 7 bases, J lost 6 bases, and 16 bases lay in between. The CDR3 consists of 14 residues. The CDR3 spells CASTYPTGGNEQFF. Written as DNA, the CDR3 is TGTGCCAGCACATATCCGACAGGAGGCAATGAGCAGTTCTTC.

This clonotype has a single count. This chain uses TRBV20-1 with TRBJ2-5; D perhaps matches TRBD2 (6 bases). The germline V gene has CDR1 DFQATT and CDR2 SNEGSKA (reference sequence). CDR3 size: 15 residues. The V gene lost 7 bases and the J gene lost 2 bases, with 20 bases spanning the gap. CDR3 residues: CSVSGSSVNQETQYF. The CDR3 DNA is TGCAGTGTTAGCGGTTCGAGCGTCAATCAAGAGACCCAGTACTTC.

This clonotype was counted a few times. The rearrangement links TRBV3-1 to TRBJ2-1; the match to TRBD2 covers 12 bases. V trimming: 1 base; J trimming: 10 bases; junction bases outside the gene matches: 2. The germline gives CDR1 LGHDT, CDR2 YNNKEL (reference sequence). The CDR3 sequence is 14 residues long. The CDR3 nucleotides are TGTGCCAGCAGCCAAGTTCTAGCGGGAGGGGAGCAGTTCTTC. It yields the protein CASSQVLAGGEQFF.

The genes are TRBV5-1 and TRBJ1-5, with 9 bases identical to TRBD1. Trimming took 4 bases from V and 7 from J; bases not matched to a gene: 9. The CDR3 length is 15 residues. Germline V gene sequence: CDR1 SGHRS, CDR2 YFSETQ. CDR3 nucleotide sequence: TGCGCCAGCAGCCCGGACAGGGGAGAGGGGCAGCCCCAGCATTTT. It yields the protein CASSPDRGEGQPQHF. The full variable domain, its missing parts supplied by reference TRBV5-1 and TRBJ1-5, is KAGVTQTPRYLIKTRGQQVTLSCSPISGHRSVSWYQQTPGQGLQFLFEYFSETQRNKGNFPGRFSGRQFSNSRSEMNVSTLELGDSALYLCASSPDRGEGQPQHFGDGTRLSIL.

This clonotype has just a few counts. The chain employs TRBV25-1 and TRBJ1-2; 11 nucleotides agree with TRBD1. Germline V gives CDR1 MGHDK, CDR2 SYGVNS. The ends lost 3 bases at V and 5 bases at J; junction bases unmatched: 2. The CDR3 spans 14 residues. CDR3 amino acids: CASSDGTGGYGYTF. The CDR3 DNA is TGTGCCAGCAGTGATGGGACAGGGGGATATGGCTACACCTTC.

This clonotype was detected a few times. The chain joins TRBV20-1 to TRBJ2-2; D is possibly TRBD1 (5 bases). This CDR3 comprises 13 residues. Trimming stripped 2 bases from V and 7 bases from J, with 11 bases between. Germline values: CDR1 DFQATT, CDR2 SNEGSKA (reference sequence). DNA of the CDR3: TGCAGTGCTAGATGGCAGGGTCACGGGGAGCTGTTTTTT. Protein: CSARWQGHGELFF.

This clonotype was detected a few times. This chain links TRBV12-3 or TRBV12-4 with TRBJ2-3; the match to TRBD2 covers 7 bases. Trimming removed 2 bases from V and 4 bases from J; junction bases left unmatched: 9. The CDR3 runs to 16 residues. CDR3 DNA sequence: TGTGCCAGCAGTTTAAGGTCTAGCGGTATCCCAGATACGCAGTATTTT. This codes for CASSLRSSGIPDTQYF.

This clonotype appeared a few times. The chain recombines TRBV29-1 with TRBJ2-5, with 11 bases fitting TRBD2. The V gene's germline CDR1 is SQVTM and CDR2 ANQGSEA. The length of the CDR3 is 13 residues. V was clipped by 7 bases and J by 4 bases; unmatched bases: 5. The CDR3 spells CSAELAGVETQYF. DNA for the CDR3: TGCAGCGCCGAACTAGCGGGGGTAGAGACCCAGTACTTC.

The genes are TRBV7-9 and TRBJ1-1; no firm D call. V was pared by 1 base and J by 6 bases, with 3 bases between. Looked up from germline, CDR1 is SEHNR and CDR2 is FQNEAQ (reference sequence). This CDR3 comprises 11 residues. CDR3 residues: CASSLVAEAFF. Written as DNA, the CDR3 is TGTGCCAGCAGCTTAGTAGCTGAAGCTTTCTTT.

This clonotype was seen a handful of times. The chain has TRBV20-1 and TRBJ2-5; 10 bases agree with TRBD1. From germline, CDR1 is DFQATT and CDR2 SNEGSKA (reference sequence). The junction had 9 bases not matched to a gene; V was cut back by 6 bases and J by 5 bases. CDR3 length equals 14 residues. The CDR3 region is CSALSGQGFETQYF. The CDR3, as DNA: TGCAGTGCCCTCTCGGGACAGGGGTTTGAGACCCAGTACTTC.

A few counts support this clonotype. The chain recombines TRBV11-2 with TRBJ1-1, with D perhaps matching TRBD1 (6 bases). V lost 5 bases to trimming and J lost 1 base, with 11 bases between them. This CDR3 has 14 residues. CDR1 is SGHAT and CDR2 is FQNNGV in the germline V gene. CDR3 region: CASSRRQENTEAFF. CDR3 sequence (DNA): TGTGCCAGCAGCAGAAGACAGGAGAACACTGAAGCTTTCTTT.

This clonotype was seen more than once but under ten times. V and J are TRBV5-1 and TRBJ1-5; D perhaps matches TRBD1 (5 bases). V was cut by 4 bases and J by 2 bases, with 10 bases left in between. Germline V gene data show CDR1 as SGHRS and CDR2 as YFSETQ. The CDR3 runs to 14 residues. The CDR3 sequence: CASSKEGGNQPQHF. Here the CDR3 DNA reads TGCGCCAGCAGCAAGGAAGGGGGCAATCAGCCCCAGCATTTT.